This entry lists 5 T cell receptor beta chains sequenced from one sample in a study of Graves' ophthalmopathy and Graves' hyperthyroidism. For repertoire sequencing, the TCR beta CDR3 regions were amplified from RNA transcripts. HTBI primers were used in a first-round RT-PCR, which preceded a second-round multiplex PCR. TCRdb recomputed calls from the multiplex PCR reads with MiXCR, one row per CDR3 protein. The data hold some 160,000 distinct CDR3 sequences, with 30% to 45% observed a single time. The source material was peripheral blood. The receptors originated from a man aged 30 to 45 with Graves' ophthalmopathy.

The V and J genes are TRBV6-2 or TRBV6-3 and TRBJ2-7; 10 positions agree with TRBD2. The CDR3 is 16 amino acids. Germline V gene lookup returns CDR1 MNHEY and CDR2 SVGEGT. J was trimmed by 0 bases and V by 4 bases; bases with no gene match: 6. CDR3 sequence reads: CASSSSSGRFSYEQYF. The CDR3 DNA reads as TGTGCCAGCAGTTCATCTAGCGGGAGATTCTCCTACGAGCAGTACTTC.

The chain combines TRBV4-3 with TRBJ2-4, with D possibly TRBD2 on 6 matching bases. The CDR3 is made up of 15 amino acids. V was clipped by 0 bases and J by 1 base, with 7 bases between them. The germline gives CDR1 LGHNA, CDR2 YSLEER. In nucleotides, the CDR3 is TGCGCCAGCAGCCAAGATGCGGGGGCCAAAAACATTCAGTACTTC. Translating it yields CASSQDAGAKNIQYF.

This sequence joins TRBV6-2 or TRBV6-3 and TRBJ2-7; a weak D match, TRBD2 (6 bases). CDR3 length: 16 amino acids. The germline V gene has CDR1 MNHEY and CDR2 SVGEGT. Trimming took off 0 bases at V and 2 bases at J, with 14 bases between the two ends. The DNA for the CDR3 is TGTGCCAGCAGTTACTCGATCGGGGGTGACACCTACGAGCAGTACTTC. Residues: CASSYSIGGDTYEQYF.

The chain has TRBV7-2 and TRBJ2-5; 7 nucleotides align to TRBD1. Germline-derived CDR1 and CDR2 are SGHTA and FQGNSA. The CDR3 has 14 residues. J gave up 4 bases and V 5 bases, and 7 bases lay outside the gene matches. CDR3 in DNA: TGTGCCAGCAGCCCTAGGGGGCTAGTAGAGACCCAGTACTTC. Translated, it gives CASSPRGLVETQYF.

V usage is TRBV6-2 or TRBV6-3 and J usage is TRBJ1-1; 8 nucleotides line up with TRBD1. Germline V gene lookup returns CDR1 MNHEY and CDR2 SVGEGT. The trim removed 6 bases at V and 5 bases at J, leaving 20 bases unmatched. The CDR3 contains 18 residues. The CDR3 DNA reads as TGTGCCAGCAGCCCCGGGACAGGATCTCCCCGGTCGAGAACTGAAGCTTTCTTT. Translation gives CASSPGTGSPRSRTEAFF.